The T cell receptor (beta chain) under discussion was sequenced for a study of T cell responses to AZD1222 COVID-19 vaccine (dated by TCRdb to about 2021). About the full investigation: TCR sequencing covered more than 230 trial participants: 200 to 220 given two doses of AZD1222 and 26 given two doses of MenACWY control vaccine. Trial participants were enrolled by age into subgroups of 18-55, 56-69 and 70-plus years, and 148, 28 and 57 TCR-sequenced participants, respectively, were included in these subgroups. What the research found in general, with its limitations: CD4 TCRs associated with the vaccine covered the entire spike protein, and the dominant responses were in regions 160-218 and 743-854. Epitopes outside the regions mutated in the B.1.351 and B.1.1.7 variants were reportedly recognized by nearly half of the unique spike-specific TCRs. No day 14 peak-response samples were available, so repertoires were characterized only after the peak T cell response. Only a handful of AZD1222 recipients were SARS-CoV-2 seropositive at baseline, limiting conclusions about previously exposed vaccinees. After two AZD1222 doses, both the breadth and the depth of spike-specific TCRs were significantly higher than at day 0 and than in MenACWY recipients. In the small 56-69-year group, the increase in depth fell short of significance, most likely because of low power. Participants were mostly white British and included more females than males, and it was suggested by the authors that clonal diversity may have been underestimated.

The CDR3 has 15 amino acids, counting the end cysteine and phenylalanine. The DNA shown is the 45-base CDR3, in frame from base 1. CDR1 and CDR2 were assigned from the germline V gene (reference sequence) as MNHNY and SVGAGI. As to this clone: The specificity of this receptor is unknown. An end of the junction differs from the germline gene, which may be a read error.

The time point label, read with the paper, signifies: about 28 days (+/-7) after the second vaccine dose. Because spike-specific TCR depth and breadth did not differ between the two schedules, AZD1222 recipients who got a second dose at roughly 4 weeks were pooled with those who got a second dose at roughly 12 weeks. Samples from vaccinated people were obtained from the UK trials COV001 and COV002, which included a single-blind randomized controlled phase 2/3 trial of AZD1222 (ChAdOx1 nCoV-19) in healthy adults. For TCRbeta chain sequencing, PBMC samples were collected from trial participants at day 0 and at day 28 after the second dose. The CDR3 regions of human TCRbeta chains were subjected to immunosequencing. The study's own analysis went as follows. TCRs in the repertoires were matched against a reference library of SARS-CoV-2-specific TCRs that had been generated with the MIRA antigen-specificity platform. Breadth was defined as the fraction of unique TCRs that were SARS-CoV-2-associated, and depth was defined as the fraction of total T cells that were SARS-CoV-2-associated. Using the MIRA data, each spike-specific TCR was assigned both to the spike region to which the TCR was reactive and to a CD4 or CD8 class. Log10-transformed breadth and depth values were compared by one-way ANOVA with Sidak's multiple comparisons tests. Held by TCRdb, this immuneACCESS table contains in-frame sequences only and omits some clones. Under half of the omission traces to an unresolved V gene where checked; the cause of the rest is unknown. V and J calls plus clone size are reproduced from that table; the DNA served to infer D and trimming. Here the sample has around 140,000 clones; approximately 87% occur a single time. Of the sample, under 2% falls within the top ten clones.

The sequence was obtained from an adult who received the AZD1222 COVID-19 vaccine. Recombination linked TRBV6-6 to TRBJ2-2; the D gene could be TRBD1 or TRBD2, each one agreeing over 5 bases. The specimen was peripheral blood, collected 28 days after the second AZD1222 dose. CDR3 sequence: CASSHNQGKTGELLF. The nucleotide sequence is TGTGCCAGCAGCCACAACCAGGGTAAAACCGGGGAGCTGCTTTTT.